Here is one T cell receptor (beta chain) with its context. The antigen remains unidentified. This entry comes from a study of a mutant IDH1 vaccine in newly diagnosed glioma. As for the study in general: Patients had eight vaccinations, in weeks 1, 3, 5, 7, 11, 15, 19 and 23.

TCRdb's copy holds only in-frame clones and misses some; the assay was immunoSEQ multiplex PCR. This table holds 60,000 to 75,000 clones, about 80% found once. Study-level points and caveats: Researchers report vaccine-induced immune responses in 93.3% of patients.

V shed 4 bases and J shed 0 bases, with 10 bases lying between them. The CDR3 covers 14 residues. In germline, CDR1 is WSHSY, CDR2 SAAADI. Time point indicated: week 11, during vaccination. Vaccination comprised doses that each held 300 ug of mutant IDH1 20-mer peptide, plus topical imiquimod. This rearrangement joins TRBV10-2 to TRBJ2-7; D not resolved. The material sequenced was PBMCs, taken from a glioma patient whose treatment included an IDH1 peptide vaccine. The TCR originated in a man younger than 45 with glioma. CDR3 sequence (DNA): TGCGCCAGCAGTGGAATTGCAGCCTCCTACGAGCAGTACTTC. This gives the protein CASSGIAASYEQYF.